This T cell receptor (beta chain) was sequenced in a study of blood T cells in healthy people across ages. The germline V gene encodes CDR1 SNHLY and CDR2 FYNNEI. This CDR3 has 15 residues. Deletions cut 1 base from V and 1 base from J, with 10 bases between. A second roughly 6 to 12 cycle PCR used barcoded and J-beta primers. TCRdb re-called the 5' RACE reads through MiXCR, storing one row per CDR3 protein. The sample lists 1.5 million to 2 million distinct CDR3 sequences; around 48% were seen once. This chain connects TRBV2 to TRBJ1-2; no reliable D call. The specimen sequenced was blood. The clonotype was recovered from a woman between 40 and 55 years old in good health. Written as DNA, the CDR3 is TGTGCCAGCAGTGAAGAGGGCTGGGTTAACTATGGCTACACCTTC. This codes for CASSEEGWVNYGYTF. The full variable domain, completed using reference TRBV2 and TRBJ1-2, is EPEVTQTPSHQVTQMGQEVILRCVPISNHLYFYWYRQILGQKVEFLVSFYNNEISEKSEIFDDQFSVERPDGSNFTLKIRSTKLEDSAMYFCASSEEGWVNYGYTFGSGTRLTVV.